What follows describes a single TCR beta chain. J lost 4 bases, V lost 4 bases, and 8 bases had no gene match. This CDR3 is 15 amino acids long. Germline loops: CDR1 SGHTS, CDR2 YDEGEE. This specimen comes from a study of shared clonotypes between healthy human individuals. Sequencing was performed with immunoSEQ multiplex PCR; in TCRdb, only in-frame clones are kept and a portion is missing. In the table there are about 380,000 clones, around 96% of which are singletons. Sample: memory CD8+ T cells sorted from blood. Subset given: CD45RO+ cells pooled with CCR7-negative TemRA cells. J is TRBJ2-7 and V is TRBV5-8; 10 nucleotides agree with TRBD1. The receptor was isolated from a man aged 25-40 years in good health. The CDR3 protein is CASSRPGQGRYEQYF. The DNA of the CDR3 is TGTGCCAGCAGCCGCCCGGGACAGGGGAGGTACGAGCAGTACTTC. The whole variable domain, remainder taken from reference TRBV5-8 and TRBJ2-7, is EAGVTQSPTHLIKTRGQQATLRCSPISGHTSVYWYQQALGLGLQFLLWYDEGEERNRGNFPPRFSGRQFPNYSSELNVNALELEDSALYLCASSRPGQGRYEQYFGPGTRLTVT.